The TCR beta chain under discussion was sequenced for a study of CD8 T cells in ankylosing spondylitis. Findings of the study overall: From matched ankylosing spondylitis synovial fluid, disease-linked clones were reportedly recovered at significantly enriched levels. One TCR beta motif, made up of several highly homologous variants, appeared characteristic of ankylosing spondylitis blood.

Germline V gene data show CDR1 as SGHAT and CDR2 as FQNNGV. The V and J ends lost 5 bases and 5 bases respectively, with 10 bases between them. This CDR3 spans 12 amino acids. On this clonotype: Antigen: not known.

A quantitative 5'-RACE method, one with molecular barcodes, was used to make TCR beta libraries. TCRdb ran MiXCR on the 5' RACE reads and lists one entry per CDR3 protein. The sample shows more than 600,000 distinct CDR3 sequences, over 15% of them seen only once. The specimen sequenced was blood, either unsorted or a sorted T cell fraction (not recorded which). The V call is TRBV11-2, the J call TRBJ2-7, with D perhaps TRBD1 or TRBD2 (5 bases each). The sequence was obtained from a male donor with ankylosing spondylitis. CDR3 sequence (DNA): TGTGCCAGCAGCCCGGGGACCGACGAGCAGTACTTC. This encodes CASSPGTDEQYF.